The present entry profiles one TCR beta chain with its context. The CDR3 totals 15 residues. The J segment lost 3 bases and the V segment lost 5 bases, leaving 7 bases of the junction unmatched. Germline-derived CDR1 and CDR2 are SGHAT and FQNNGV. The source of the sample is a study of shared clonotypes between healthy human individuals. Assay used: immunoSEQ multiplex PCR; TCRdb lists only in-frame clones, some missing. The sample includes millions of clones, roughly 94% seen only once; the top ten take 0.13%. Sample: naive CD4+ T cells sorted from blood. The subset is: CD45RA+ positively selected. This receptor was identified in a man in his late teens or twenties in good health. The chain combines TRBV11-2 with TRBJ2-7; 10 bases fit TRBD1. DNA of the CDR3: TGTGCCAGCAGCCACCCGGGACAGGGGTACTACGAGCAGTACTTC. It encodes CASSHPGQGYYEQYF.